The clone carrying this T cell receptor beta chain was observed a few times. The record originates from a study of response to subunit inactivated influenza vaccine. TCRdb reanalysed the RT-PCR reads using MiXCR and keeps one entry per CDR3 protein. The table shows more than 550,000 distinct CDR3 sequences, with approximately 10% occurring only once. The CDR3 covers 15 residues. Germline-derived CDR1 and CDR2 are SGHTA and FQGNSA. V shed 1 base, J shed 7 bases, and the junction held 5 bases outside the gene matches. These data were also filed under a second study, of T cells expressing NK-cell markers. That source reports: Synthesis of TCR beta cDNA relied on 5'RACE template switching carrying UMIs. A range of about 1.0-7.0% of CD8+ T cells consisted of dominant NKG2C+ clonotypes in more than five donors.

The source material was PBMCs from blood, sampled on the day of vaccination. The sequence came from a man between 50 and 59 years old who received an inactivated influenza vaccine. This chain connects TRBV7-2 to TRBJ1-3; the match to TRBD1 covers 9 bases. The CDR3 loop reads CASSLGGTGWNTIYF. CDR3 DNA sequence: TGTGCCAGCAGCTTAGGAGGGACAGGGTGGAACACCATATATTTT.